This T cell receptor beta chain was sequenced in a study of T-cell memory formation after mild COVID-19. From the 5' RACE reads, TCRdb called clonotypes with MiXCR, one entry per CDR3 protein. The profile shows 400,000 or so distinct CDR3 sequences, 20% to 25% of them singletons. Trimming took 5 bases from V and 5 from J; bases not matched to a gene: 15. This CDR3 region has 17 residues. From germline, CDR1 is SGHAT and CDR2 FQNNGV. This TCR was sampled from an adult woman who had mild COVID-19 (a few samples of this study predate the infection). Cell type and time point are not known. What was sequenced was PBMCs or a T cell subset sorted from them (not recorded which). The V gene is TRBV11-2, the J gene TRBJ2-7; 10 positions match TRBD2. This CDR3 reads CASSPHWTSGWIDEQYF. The CDR3 nucleotides are TGTGCCAGCAGCCCACACTGGACTAGCGGATGGATCGACGAGCAGTACTTC.